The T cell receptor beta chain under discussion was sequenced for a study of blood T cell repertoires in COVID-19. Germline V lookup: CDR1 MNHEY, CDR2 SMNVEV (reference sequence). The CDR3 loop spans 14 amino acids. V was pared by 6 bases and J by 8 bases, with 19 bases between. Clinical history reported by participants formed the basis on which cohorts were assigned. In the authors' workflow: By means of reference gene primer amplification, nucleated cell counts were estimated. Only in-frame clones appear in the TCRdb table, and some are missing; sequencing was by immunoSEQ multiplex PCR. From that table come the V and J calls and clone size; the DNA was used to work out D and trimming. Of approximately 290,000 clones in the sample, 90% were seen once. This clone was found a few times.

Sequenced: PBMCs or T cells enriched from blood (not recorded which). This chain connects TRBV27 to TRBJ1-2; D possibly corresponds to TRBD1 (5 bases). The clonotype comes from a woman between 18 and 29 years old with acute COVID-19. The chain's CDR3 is CASRRELTDLGYTF. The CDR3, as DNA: TGTGCCAGCAGGCGCGAACTGACAGACTTAGGCTACACCTTC.